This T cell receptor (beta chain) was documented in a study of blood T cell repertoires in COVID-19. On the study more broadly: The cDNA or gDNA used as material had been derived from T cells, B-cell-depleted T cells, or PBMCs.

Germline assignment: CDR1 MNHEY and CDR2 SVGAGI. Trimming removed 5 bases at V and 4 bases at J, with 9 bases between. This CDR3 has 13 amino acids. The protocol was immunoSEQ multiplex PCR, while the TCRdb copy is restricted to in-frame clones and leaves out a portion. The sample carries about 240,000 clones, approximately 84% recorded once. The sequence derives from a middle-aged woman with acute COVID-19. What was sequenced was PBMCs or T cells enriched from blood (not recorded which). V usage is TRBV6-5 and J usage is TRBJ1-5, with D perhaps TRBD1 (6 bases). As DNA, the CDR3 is TGTGCCAGCAGTACAGGGACGAATCAGCCCCAGCATTTT. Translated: CASSTGTNQPQHF.